The clone carrying this TCR beta chain was picked up a small number of times. The antigen is not known. This record comes from a study of T cell repertoires in cytomegalovirus infection. Across the whole study: Public TCR beta signatures marked donors with CMV infection and the matching HLA. Points from the study as a whole: Of the TCR beta families, the public ones yielded a cumulative frequency that identified carriers of CMV plus the relevant HLA. CMV-specific TCR beta clonotypes restricted by HLA-C dominated the ex vivo response.

TCRdb itself ran the reads through MiXCR, one entry per CDR3 protein. The sample has 450,000 to 650,000 distinct CDR3 sequences; 26% are singletons. This clonotype originated in a human donor in good health (CMV status not recorded). Some clones in this sample may be carry-over from other donors' samples. The sequenced material came from PBMCs.

This CDR3 reads CASSPSTGFNEKLFF. For the CDR3, the DNA is TGTGCCAGCAGCCCCTCGACAGGGTTTAATGAAAAACTGTTTTTT. The V and J genes are TRBV5-5 and TRBJ1-4; 7 bases are a match to TRBD1. V gave up 4 bases and J gave up 4 bases; unmatched junction bases: 7. Germline V gene lookup returns CDR1 SGHKS and CDR2 YYEKEE (reference sequence). The CDR3 sequence is 15 residues long.